The 13 T cell receptor beta chains below come from one sample, sequenced in a study of T-cell memory formation after mild COVID-19. Via MiXCR, TCRdb re-called the 5' RACE reads, giving one row per CDR3 protein. This table holds approximately 400,000 distinct CDR3 sequences, 20% to 25% found once. The sequenced material came from PBMCs or a T cell subset sorted from them (not recorded which). Source of these receptors: an adult woman who had mild COVID-19 (a few samples of this study predate the infection). Cell type and time point are not known.

V is TRBV30 and J is TRBJ1-1, with D maybe TRBD1 (5 bases). V lost 0 bases to trimming and J lost 0 bases, with 11 bases between them. CDR1 and CDR2 (germline): GTSNPN, SVGIG (reference sequence). This CDR3 is built from 15 residues. CDR3 in DNA: TGTGCCTGGAGTGTGGCAGGGACTGTGAACACTGAAGCTTTCTTT. It yields the protein CAWSVAGTVNTEAFF. Based on the CDR3 plus reference TRBV30 and TRBJ1-1, the full variable domain is SQTIHQWPATLVQPVGSPLSLECTVEGTSNPNLYWYRQAAGRGLQLLFYSVGIGQISSEVPQNLSASRPQDRQFILSSKKLLLSDSGFYLCAWSVAGTVNTEAFFGQGTRLTVV.

The sample holds a few counts of this clonotype. The chain uses TRBV9 and TRBJ1-2; D remains unclear. From germline, CDR1 is SGDLS and CDR2 YYNGEE. The length of the CDR3 is 16 residues. V lost 3 bases and J lost 4, with 19 bases in between. For the CDR3, the DNA is TGTGCCAGCAGCGAAAATATGGGGTTTGGTGGCTATGGCTACACCTTC. Amino acid sequence: CASSENMGFGGYGYTF. The whole variable domain, remainder taken from reference TRBV9 and TRBJ1-2, is DSGVTQTPKHLITATGQRVTLRCSPRSGDLSVYWYQQSLDQGLQFLIQYYNGEERAKGNILERFSAQQFPDLHSELNLSSLELGDSALYFCASSENMGFGGYGYTFGSGTRLTVV.

This clonotype was seen only a few times. The V call is TRBV21-1, the J call TRBJ1-5; the D call in the table, TRBD1, was not verified against the DNA. TRBV21-1 constitutes a pseudogene. The CDR3 length is 21 residues. Here the CDR3 reads CASSKGCRTGRLEYSNQPQHF. DNA of the CDR3: TGTGCCAGCAGCAAAGGATGTCGGACAGGCCGATTGGAATATAGCAATCAGCCCCAGCATTTT.

This rearrangement joins TRBV7-9 to TRBJ1-2; D remains unclear. Per germline, CDR1 SEHNR and CDR2 FQNEAQ (reference sequence). The CDR3 extends over 14 amino acids. V was trimmed by 4 bases and J by 4 bases, leaving 13 bases between them. CDR3 bases: TGTGCCAGCAGCTCCGGTAATTCCTTCTATGGCTACACCTTC. It yields the protein CASSSGNSFYGYTF.

This clonotype showed up many times. The gene calls are TRBV18 and TRBJ2-2; no clear D gene. The CDR3 spans 14 residues. Germline values: CDR1 KGHSH, CDR2 LQKENI. Trimming stripped 2 bases from V and 0 bases from J, with 4 bases between. Written as DNA, the CDR3 is TGTGCCAGCTCACCAGGGGCGAACACCGGGGAGCTGTTTTTT. Its translation: CASSPGANTGELFF.

This clonotype was detected only a few times. This chain links TRBV7-2 with TRBJ2-2, with TRBD1 matching over 11 bases. CDR1 SGHTA and CDR2 FQGNSA come from the germline V gene. Trimming at V came to 4 bases and at J to 5 bases, leaving 6 bases not matched to a gene. This CDR3 comprises 16 residues. Here the CDR3 DNA reads TGTGCCAGCAGCTGGAGGACAGGGGGCAGGACCGGGGAGCTGTTTTTT. This encodes CASSWRTGGRTGELFF.

This clonotype was picked up many times. The chain employs TRBV29-1 and TRBJ2-1; D is uncertain. The CDR3 contains 16 residues. CDR1 is SQVTM and CDR2 is ANQGSEA in the germline V gene. V was pared by 2 bases and J by 3 bases, with 17 bases between. The CDR3 sequence is CSVEPPGSRLYNEQFF. Here the CDR3 DNA reads TGCAGCGTTGAACCCCCTGGTAGCAGGCTCTACAATGAGCAGTTCTTC.

This clonotype has only a few counts. The chain carries TRBV5-1 and TRBJ1-6, with 8 bases fitting TRBD1. The germline CDR1 and CDR2 sequences are SGHRS and YFSETQ. The CDR3 totals 15 residues. The J segment lost 7 bases and the V segment lost 3 bases, leaving 6 bases of the junction unmatched. The DNA of the CDR3 is TGCGCCAGCAGCTCTGACAGGGGTCTCAATTCACCCCTCCACTTT. This sequence encodes CASSSDRGLNSPLHF.

The chain recombines TRBV10-3 with TRBJ2-3; 13 nucleotides agree with TRBD2. This CDR3 contains 15 residues. CDR1 and CDR2 (germline): ENHRY, SYGVKD. The trim removed 6 bases at V and 0 bases at J, leaving 0 bases unmatched. For the CDR3, the DNA is TGTGCCATCAGGACTAGCGGGGGGAGCACAGATACGCAGTATTTT. Amino acid sequence: CAIRTSGGSTDTQYF.

A few counts support this clonotype. The chain couples TRBV11-2 to TRBJ2-1, with 14 bases aligning to TRBD2. V gave up 5 bases and J gave up 9 bases; unmatched junction bases: 6. The CDR3 is made up of 15 amino acids. CDR1 and CDR2 (germline): SGHAT, FQNNGV. The CDR3 DNA sequence: TGTGCCAGCAGCCGCGGACTAGCGGGAGGTGTTGAGCAGTTCTTC. Its translation is CASSRGLAGGVEQFF.

The chain is built from TRBV24-1 and TRBJ2-1, with 7 bases identical to TRBD2. CDR1 is KGHDR, CDR2 SFDVKD, per germline. The CDR3 extends over 14 amino acids. The V segment lost 7 bases and the J segment 5 bases; nucleotides outside the gene matches: 7. The CDR3 nucleotides are TGTGCCACCAGAGGTACGGGGGGTGACAATGAGCAGTTCTTC. This codes for CATRGTGGDNEQFF.

V gene TRBV7-3 combines with J gene TRBJ1-3; TRBD1 matches at 9 bases. CDR3 size: 16 residues. The trim removed 0 bases at V and 3 bases at J, leaving 3 bases unmatched. Germline lookup yields CDR1 SGHTA and CDR2 FQGTGA. The CDR3 loop reads CASSLTGQGNGNTIYF. CDR3 nucleotide sequence: TGTGCCAGCAGCTTAACGGGACAGGGAAATGGAAACACCATATATTTT. The complete variable domain, with remaining parts taken from reference TRBV7-3 and TRBJ1-3, reads GAGVSQTPSNKVTEKGKYVELRCDPISGHTALYWYRQSLGQGPEFLIYFQGTGAADDSGLPNDRFFAVRPEGSVSTLKIQRTERGDSAVYLCASSLTGQGNGNTIYFGEGSWLTVV.

The chain uses TRBV20-1 and TRBJ2-7; TRBD2 matches 9 bases. Per the germline V gene, CDR1 is DFQATT and CDR2 is SNEGSKA (reference sequence). CDR3 size: 12 residues. Trimming cost V 6 bases and J 2 bases; bases outside gene matches: 2. The CDR3 sequence is CSALAGAYEQYF. CDR3 in DNA: TGCAGTGCCTTAGCGGGGGCCTACGAGCAGTACTTC.